Reported below is one TCR beta chain. The data originate from a study of blood T cell repertoires in COVID-19. Study details: Some COVID-19 samples were acute and others convalescent; all came from the United States, Italy and Spain.

In the original processing: Nucleated cell counts were estimated from reference gene primer amplification. Libraries were prepared by immunoSEQ multiplex PCR; TCRdb keeps only in-frame clonotypes and omits some of them. The V and J calls and clone size come from that table; D and trimming were worked out from the DNA. Of some 33,000 clones in the sample, 85% to 90% were seen once. In germline, CDR1 is SNHLY, CDR2 FYNNEI. The CDR3 is made up of 14 amino acids. With 7 bases clipped from V and 4 bases from J, the junction kept 5 bases outside the gene matches. What was sequenced was peripheral blood. This chain connects TRBV2 to TRBJ2-2; 8 bases are a match to TRBD1. The TCR comes from a human donor in a cohort sampled during active COVID-19. In nucleotides, the CDR3 is TGTGCCAGCAAACAGGGGGAGACCACCGGGGAGCTGTTTTTT. Translating gives CASKQGETTGELFF.